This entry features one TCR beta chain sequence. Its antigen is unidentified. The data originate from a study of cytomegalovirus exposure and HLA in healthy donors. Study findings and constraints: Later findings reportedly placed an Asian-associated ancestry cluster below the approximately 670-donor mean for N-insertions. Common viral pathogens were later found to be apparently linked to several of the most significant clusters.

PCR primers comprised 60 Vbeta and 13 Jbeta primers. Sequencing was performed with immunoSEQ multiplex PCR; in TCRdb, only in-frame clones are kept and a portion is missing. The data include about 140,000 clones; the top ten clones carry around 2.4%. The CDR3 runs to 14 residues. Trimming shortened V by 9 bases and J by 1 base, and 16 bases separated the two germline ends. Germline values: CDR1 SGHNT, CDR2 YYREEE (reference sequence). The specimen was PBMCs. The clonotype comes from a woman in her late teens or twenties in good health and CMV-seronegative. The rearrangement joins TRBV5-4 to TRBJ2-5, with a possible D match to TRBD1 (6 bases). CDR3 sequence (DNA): TGTGCCATCCATCGACAGGCAGCCCAAGAGACCCAGTACTTC. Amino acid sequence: CAIHRQAAQETQYF.